This TCR beta chain was identified during a study of blood T cell repertoires in COVID-19. Study-wide context: The cDNA or gDNA used as material had been derived from T cells, B-cell-depleted T cells, or PBMCs.

Clones were read by immunoSEQ multiplex PCR, and TCRdb kept only the in-frame ones, dropping some. The table records some 290,000 clones, around nine tenths of them present only once. The CDR3 loop spans 15 amino acids. This chain connects TRBV21-1 to TRBJ1-5; the table's D gene call, TRBD1, was not cross checked with the DNA. TRBV21-1 is noted as a pseudogene. This TCR was sampled from a woman younger than 45 with COVID-19, enrolled during active disease. The sample comprised peripheral blood. The CDR3 here is CASSKGGTGNQPQHF. The CDR3 coding sequence is TGTGCCAGCAGCAAAGGAGGGACAGGCAATCAGCCCCAGCATTTT.